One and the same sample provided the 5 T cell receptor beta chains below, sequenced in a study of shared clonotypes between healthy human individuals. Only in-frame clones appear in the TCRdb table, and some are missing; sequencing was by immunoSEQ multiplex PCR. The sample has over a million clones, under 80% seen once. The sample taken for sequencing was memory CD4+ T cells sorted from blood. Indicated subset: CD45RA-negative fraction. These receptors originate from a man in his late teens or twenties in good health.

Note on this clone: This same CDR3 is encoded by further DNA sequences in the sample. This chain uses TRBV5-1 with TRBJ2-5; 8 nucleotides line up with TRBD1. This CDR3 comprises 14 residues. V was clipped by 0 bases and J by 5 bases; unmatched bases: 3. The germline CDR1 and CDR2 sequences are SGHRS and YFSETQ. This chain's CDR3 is CASSLAGGRETQYF. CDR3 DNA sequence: TGCGCCAGCAGCTTGGCAGGGGGCCGGGAGACCCAGTACTTC.

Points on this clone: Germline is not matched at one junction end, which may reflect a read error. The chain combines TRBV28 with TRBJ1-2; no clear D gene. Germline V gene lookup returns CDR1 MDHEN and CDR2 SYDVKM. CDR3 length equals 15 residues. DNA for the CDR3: TGTACCAGCAGTTTAGATCCAACAGACACCTATGGCTACACCTTC. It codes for CTSSLDPTDTYGYTF.

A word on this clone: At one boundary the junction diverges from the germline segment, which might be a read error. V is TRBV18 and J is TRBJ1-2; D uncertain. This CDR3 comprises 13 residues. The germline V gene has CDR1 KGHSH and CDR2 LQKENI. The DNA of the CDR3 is TGTGCCAACTCACCGTCAGATTCGAGAGGCTACACCTTC. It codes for CANSPSDSRGYTF.

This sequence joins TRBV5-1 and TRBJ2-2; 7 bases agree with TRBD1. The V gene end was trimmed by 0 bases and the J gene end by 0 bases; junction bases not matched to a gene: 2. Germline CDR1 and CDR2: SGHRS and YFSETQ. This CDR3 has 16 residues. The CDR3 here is CASSLGDSSNTGELFF. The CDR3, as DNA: TGCGCCAGCAGCTTGGGGGACAGTTCGAACACCGGGGAGCTGTTTTTT. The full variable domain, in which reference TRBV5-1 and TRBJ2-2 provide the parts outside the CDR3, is KAGVTQTPRYLIKTRGQQVTLSCSPISGHRSVSWYQQTPGQGLQFLFEYFSETQRNKGNFPGRFSGRQFSNSRSEMNVSTLELGDSALYLCASSLGDSSNTGELFFGEGSRLTVL.

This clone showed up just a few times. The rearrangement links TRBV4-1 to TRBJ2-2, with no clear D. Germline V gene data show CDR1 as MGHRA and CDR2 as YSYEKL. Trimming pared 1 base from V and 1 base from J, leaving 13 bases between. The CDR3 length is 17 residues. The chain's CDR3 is CASSQVDMGWNTGELFF. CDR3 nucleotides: TGCGCCAGCAGCCAAGTCGATATGGGGTGGAACACCGGGGAGCTGTTTTTT.